This T cell receptor beta chain was recorded in a study of T cells in Graves' hyperthyroidism and ophthalmopathy. The study's findings and limits: Ophthalmopathy stood apart from stable hyperthyroidism in a 13 V-J model. The model foresaw ophthalmopathy a median around 6.4 months prior to onset.

Germline-derived CDR1 and CDR2 are SGDLS and YYNGEE. There are 15 residues in the CDR3. V gave up 1 base and J gave up 3 bases; unmatched junction bases: 2. TCR beta CDR3 regions were amplified from RNA transcripts. Carried out on the TCR CDR3, a first-round RT-PCR used the HTBI primer set. TCRdb fed the multiplex PCR reads into MiXCR, producing one record per CDR3 protein. The top ten hold roughly 7.1% of the sample, which has approximately 600,000 distinct CDR3 sequences, 13% to 15% seen once. This clonotype was detected only a few times. Its specificity is not known. Orbital computed tomography, thyroid ultrasound, serum thyroxine and TRAb, and clinical symptoms together informed the diagnoses. This sample holds PBMCs from 9.5 to 10 ml fresh peripheral blood.

The TCR was taken from a woman aged 18-29 years with Graves' ophthalmopathy. Material for sequencing was blood. The rearrangement joins TRBV9 to TRBJ1-3; 9 positions agree with TRBD1. CDR3 in amino acids: CASSVTGGNGNTIYF. The CDR3, as DNA: TGTGCCAGCAGCGTAACAGGGGGCAATGGAAACACCATATATTTT.